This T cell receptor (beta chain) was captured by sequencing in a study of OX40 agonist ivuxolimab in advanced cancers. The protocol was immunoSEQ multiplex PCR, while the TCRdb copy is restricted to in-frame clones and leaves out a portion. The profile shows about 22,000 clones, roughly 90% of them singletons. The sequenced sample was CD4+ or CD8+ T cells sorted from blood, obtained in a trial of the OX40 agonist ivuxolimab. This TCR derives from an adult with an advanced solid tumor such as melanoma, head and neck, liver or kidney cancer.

The CDR3 nucleotides read TGTGCCAGCAGCCTGGACAAGGGCTCACCCCTCCACTTT. Translated: CASSLDKGSPLHF. The chain carries TRBV2 and TRBJ1-6; maybe TRBD1 (5 bases). The length of the CDR3 is 13 residues. In germline, CDR1 is SNHLY, CDR2 FYNNEI. V gave up 6 bases and J gave up 10 bases, with 13 bases separating them.